This TCR beta chain was sequenced in a study of cytomegalovirus exposure and HLA in healthy donors. There are 16 residues in the CDR3. With 2 bases clipped from V and 1 base from J, the junction kept 3 bases outside the gene matches. Germline V gene data show CDR1 as SQVTM and CDR2 as ANQGSEA. A few counts support this clone. Its target is unknown. Broader study findings: Presence/absence analyses supposed approximately even sequencing depth among donors. Among the most significant clusters, several appeared linked to common viral pathogens in a later analysis.

With 60 Vbeta and 13 Jbeta primers, the PCR was carried out. Some clones are missing from TCRdb's copy, which holds only in-frame ones; the method was immunoSEQ multiplex PCR. The sample records about 150,000 clones, around a tenth being singletons. What was sequenced was PBMCs. The V gene is TRBV29-1, the J gene TRBJ2-1; 12 bases align to TRBD2. This clonotype was obtained from a man over 45 in good health and CMV-seronegative. CDR3 DNA: TGCAGCGTTGAAAGTCTAGCGGGAGGGTCCTACAATGAGCAGTTCTTC. As protein: CSVESLAGGSYNEQFF.